This T cell receptor beta chain was found in a study of blood T cell repertoires in COVID-19. In the study overall: The cDNA or gDNA used as material had been derived from T cells, B-cell-depleted T cells, or PBMCs.

Some clones are missing from TCRdb's copy, which holds only in-frame ones; the method was immunoSEQ multiplex PCR. The profile shows approximately 500,000 clones, 85% to 90% of them singletons. The V end was cut by 5 bases, the J end by 1 base, with 12 bases between. The length of the CDR3 is 14 residues. Germline assignment: CDR1 SGHRS and CDR2 YFSETQ. V and J are TRBV5-1 and TRBJ1-1; TRBD1 is a possible D gene (6 bases). Sample: peripheral blood. This receptor was taken from a woman aged 45-65 years with COVID-19, enrolled during active disease. CDR3 sequence (DNA): TGCGCCAGCAGTGGGGGCGCAGGGAACACTGAAGCTTTCTTT. Its protein is CASSGGAGNTEAFF.